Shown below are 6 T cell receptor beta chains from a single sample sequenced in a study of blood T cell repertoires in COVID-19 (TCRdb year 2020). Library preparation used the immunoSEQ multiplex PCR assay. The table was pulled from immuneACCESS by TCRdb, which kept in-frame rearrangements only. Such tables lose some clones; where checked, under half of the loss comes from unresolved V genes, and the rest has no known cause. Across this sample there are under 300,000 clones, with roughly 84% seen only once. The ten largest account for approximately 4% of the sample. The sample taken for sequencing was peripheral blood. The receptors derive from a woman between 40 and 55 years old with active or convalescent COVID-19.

CDR3 coding DNA: TGTGCCAGCAGCGCCGGAATTCGCCGGGGGGCTAGGGAAAAACTGTTTTTT. Translated, it gives CASSAGIRRGAREKLFF. The chain recombines TRBV9 with TRBJ1-4; a weak D match, TRBD1 (6 bases). This CDR3 comprises 17 residues. The V and J ends lost 3 bases and 8 bases respectively, with 23 bases between them. Germline V gene data show CDR1 as SGDLS and CDR2 as YYNGEE.

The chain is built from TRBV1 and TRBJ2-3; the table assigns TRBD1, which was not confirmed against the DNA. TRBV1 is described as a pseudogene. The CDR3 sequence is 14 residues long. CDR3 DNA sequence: TGCACCAGCACCCCGGGACAGGGAACAGATACGCAGTATTTT. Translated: CTSTPGQGTDTQYF.

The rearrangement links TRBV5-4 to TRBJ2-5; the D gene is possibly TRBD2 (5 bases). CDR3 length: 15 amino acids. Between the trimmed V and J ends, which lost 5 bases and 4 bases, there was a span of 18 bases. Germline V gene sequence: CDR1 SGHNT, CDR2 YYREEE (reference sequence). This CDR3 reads CASSSYLGSGETQYF. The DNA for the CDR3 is TGTGCCAGCAGTTCATATCTGGGAAGCGGAGAGACCCAGTACTTC.

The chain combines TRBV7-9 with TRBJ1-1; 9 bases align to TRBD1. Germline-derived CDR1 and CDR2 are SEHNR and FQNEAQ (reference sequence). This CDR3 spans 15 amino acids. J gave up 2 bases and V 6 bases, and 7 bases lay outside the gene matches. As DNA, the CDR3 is TGTGCCAGCAGTCGATCGACAGGGGGAAACACTGAAGCTTTCTTT. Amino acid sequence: CASSRSTGGNTEAFF.

The CDR3 region has the DNA TGTGCCAGCACCGGACAGTTCAACACTGAAGCTTTCTTT. The encoded protein is CASTGQFNTEAFF. The V gene is TRBV2, the J gene TRBJ1-1, with a weak D call TRBD1 (6 bases). V lost 7 bases and J lost 2, with 11 bases in between. The CDR3 is 13 residues long. The germline CDR1 and CDR2 sequences are SNHLY and FYNNEI.

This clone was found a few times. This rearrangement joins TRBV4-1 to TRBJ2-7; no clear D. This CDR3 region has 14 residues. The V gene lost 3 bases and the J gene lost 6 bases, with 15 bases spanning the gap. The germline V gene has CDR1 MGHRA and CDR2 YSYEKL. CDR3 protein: CASSQQPGRAEQYF. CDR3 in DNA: TGCGCCAGCAGCCAGCAACCAGGAAGAGCCGAGCAGTACTTC.